A selection of T cell receptor beta chains follows, all from one sample in a study of blood T cell repertoires in COVID-19. Libraries were prepared by immunoSEQ multiplex PCR; TCRdb keeps only in-frame clonotypes and omits some of them. The table has over 450,000 clones, about 89% seen once. Sequencing used peripheral blood. The receptors were sampled from a woman aged 50 to 60 with COVID-19, enrolled during active disease. CDR3s include the opening cysteine and the closing phenylalanine or tryptophan. D genes are given only for firm matches. Clone size is given for some rows only: seen once, a few or many times, or a class if the clone is expanded.

j_gene | v_gene | abundance | d_gene | CDR3aa | CDR3nt
TRBJ1-3 | TRBV6-5 | few | - | CASSLSFPGNTIYF | TGTGCCAGCAGTTTGTCTTTCCCTGGAAACACCATATATTTT
TRBJ2-3 | TRBV6-5 | - | - | CASSYSKPLTDTQYF | TGTGCCAGCAGTTACTCTAAACCGCTAACAGATACGCAGTATTTT
TRBJ1-1 | TRBV6-5 | - | TRBD1 | CASSPGTGAKAFF | TGTGCCAGCAGTCCCGGGACAGGGGCTAAAGCTTTCTTT
TRBJ1-1 | TRBV10-3 | once | TRBD1 | CAIAVAGQGASEAFF | TGTGCCATCGCGGTAGCGGGACAGGGGGCGTCAGAAGCTTTCTTT
TRBJ2-2 | TRBV5-1 | once | - | CASRRDLGGTNTGELFF | TGCGCCAGCCGTAGGGACTTGGGGGGAACGAACACCGGGGAGCTGTTTTTT
TRBJ2-7 | TRBV6-1 | few | TRBD2 | CASSGSASGTSYEQYF | TGTGCCAGCAGTGGTAGCGCGAGCGGGACTTCCTACGAGCAGTACTTC
TRBJ1-5 | TRBV2 | - | TRBD1 | CASSLQGAQPQHF | TGTGCCAGCAGTTTACAGGGGGCCCAGCCCCAGCATTTT
TRBJ2-2 | TRBV29-1 | - | TRBD1 | CSVDGTVNTGELFF | TGCAGCGTTGACGGGACAGTGAACACCGGGGAGCTGTTTTTT
TRBJ2-5 | TRBV27 | - | - | CASSRGAPQETQYF | TGTGCCAGCAGTCGGGGGGCCCCCCAAGAGACCCAGTACTTC
TRBJ2-7 | TRBV18 | - | TRBD1 | CASSPPTGSITYEQYF | TGTGCCAGCTCACCACCGACAGGGTCTATCACCTACGAGCAGTACTTC
TRBJ2-1 | TRBV2 | - | - | CASSERAPREQFF | TGTGCCAGCAGTGAACGAGCCCCTAGAGAGCAGTTCTTC
TRBJ1-1 | TRBV27 | - | - | CASSPRGSKNTEAFF | TGTGCCAGCAGTCCGCGGGGCAGCAAGAACACTGAAGCTTTCTTT
TRBJ2-3 | TRBV5-1 | - | - | CASSLAPLSTDTQYF | TGCGCCAGCAGCTTGGCCCCCCTTAGCACAGATACGCAGTATTTT
TRBJ1-6 | TRBV6-1 | - | - | CASSDGRHSPLHF | TGTGCCAGCAGTGACGGCAGGCATTCACCCCTCCACTTT
TRBJ2-4 | TRBV21-1 | - | - | CASSKVRRDLPSNIQYF | TGTGCCAGCAGCAAAGTAAGGAGGGACCTCCCCTCAAACATTCAGTACTTC
TRBJ2-7 | TRBV3-1/TRBV3-2 | - | - | CASSQELVTEQYF | TGTGCCAGCAGCCAGGAGCTAGTAACCGAGCAGTACTTC
TRBJ1-2 | TRBV10-3 | few | - | CAISDASQGYGYTF | TGTGCCATCAGTGATGCCTCTCAGGGCTATGGCTACACCTTC
TRBJ1-5 | TRBV10-3 | - | TRBD1 | CAISRDRGEPQHF | TGTGCCATCAGTCGGGACAGGGGGGAGCCCCAGCATTTT
TRBJ2-3 | TRBV7-3 | - | TRBD2 | CASSLAGGSTDTQYF | TGTGCCAGCAGCCTAGCGGGGGGGAGCACAGATACGCAGTATTTT
TRBJ1-1 | TRBV29-1 | - | - | CSVDKGAEAFF | TGCAGCGTTGATAAGGGGGCTGAAGCTTTCTTT
TRBJ1-2 | TRBV19 | - | TRBD1 | CASSPWDSLFHGYTF | TGTGCCAGTAGTCCTTGGGACAGTCTCTTCCATGGCTACACCTTC
TRBJ1-1 | TRBV30 | - | - | CAWSVRAEAFF | TGTGCCTGGAGTGTACGCGCTGAAGCTTTCTTT
TRBJ2-3 | TRBV5-6 | - | TRBD2 | CASSRNGKRGAVDTQYF | TGTGCCAGCAGCCGCAATGGGAAGCGGGGGGCGGTAGATACGCAGTATTTT
TRBJ2-1 | TRBV9 | - | - | CASSWTAGNQEQFF | TGTGCCAGCTCATGGACAGCTGGAAATCAGGAGCAGTTCTTC
TRBJ1-1 | TRBV6-1 | - | - | CASSEAETEAFF | TGTGCCAGCAGTGAAGCGGAGACTGAAGCTTTCTTT
TRBJ2-5 | TRBV13 | - | TRBD2 | CASSLSGLAGARGETQYF | TGTGCCAGCAGCTTAAGTGGTCTAGCGGGGGCCCGGGGAGAGACCCAGTACTTC
TRBJ1-1 | TRBV4-1 | - | - | CASSQVLGRQENTEAFF | TGCGCCAGCAGCCAAGTCTTGGGCAGACAGGAGAACACTGAAGCTTTCTTT
TRBJ1-3 | TRBV5-5 | - | - | CASSPTGGDTIYF | TGTGCCAGCAGCCCCACCGGGGGAGACACCATATATTTT
TRBJ2-1 | TRBV3-1/TRBV3-2 | - | - | CASSQSRSSYNEQFF | TGTGCCAGCAGCCAAAGTAGAAGCTCCTACAATGAGCAGTTCTTC
TRBJ2-2 | TRBV19 | few | - | CASSILTTSSELFF | TGTGCCAGTAGTATCTTGACTACCTCCTCGGAGCTGTTTTTT
TRBJ2-2 | TRBV7-6 | - | - | CASSLGSSGITGELFF | TGTGCCAGCAGCCTGGGGTCGTCGGGGATCACCGGGGAGCTGTTTTTT
TRBJ1-5 | TRBV10-3 | - | TRBD1 | CAISESGTGTQPQHF | TGTGCCATCAGTGAGTCCGGGACAGGGACACAGCCCCAGCATTTT
TRBJ2-1 | TRBV6-5 | - | TRBD2 | CASSPPGRGEQFF | TGTGCCAGCAGCCCACCGGGGCGGGGGGAGCAGTTCTTC